One and the same sample provided the 9 T cell receptor beta chains below, sequenced in a study of cytomegalovirus exposure and HLA in healthy donors. It was with 60 Vbeta and 13 Jbeta primers that the PCR ran. This table comes from immunoSEQ multiplex PCR, and its TCRdb copy is limited to in-frame clones, with some not included. The sample yields 85,000 to 130,000 clones, 70% to 85% seen once. Input material: PBMCs. The source is a woman aged 18 to 35 in good health and CMV-seropositive.

This clone was seen once. V usage is TRBV6-5 and J usage is TRBJ2-7; D is perhaps TRBD2 (6 bases). The J call could be wrong; TRBJ2-1 is a better fit for the DNA end. Germline CDR1 and CDR2: MNHEY and SVGAGI. This CDR3 has 14 residues. CDR3 in amino acids: CASRAIAEYNEQFF. The CDR3 DNA reads TGTGCCAGCAGGGCGATAGCGGAGTACAATGAGCAGTTCTTC.

This clone was detected only a few times. This rearrangement joins TRBV18 to TRBJ1-1; 8 positions match TRBD1. The CDR3 consists of 15 residues. The V gene end was trimmed by 1 base and the J gene end by 6 bases; junction bases not matched to a gene: 7. The germline V gene has CDR1 KGHSH and CDR2 LQKENI. The CDR3 region has the DNA TGTGCCAGCTCACCACGTCCGGACAGGGTGGCTGAAGCTTTCTTT. Amino acids: CASSPRPDRVAEAFF.

The chain uses TRBV4-1 and TRBJ1-5; maybe TRBD1 (6 bases). The CDR3 is 15 residues long. Germline assignment: CDR1 MGHRA and CDR2 YSYEKL. The ends were cut back, 4 bases at V and 6 bases at J, with 16 bases in the middle. The CDR3, as DNA: TGCGCCAGCAGCCCGCCAGGGGTGTTAGCTCAGCCCCAGCATTTT. Translation: CASSPPGVLAQPQHF.

As DNA, the CDR3 is TGTGCCAGCAGCCCCCTGGACAGGGCGGATGAAAAACTGTTTTTT. Protein sequence: CASSPLDRADEKLFF. J is TRBJ1-4 and V is TRBV6-1; 8 bases align to TRBD1. From germline, CDR1 is MNHNS and CDR2 SASEGT. The ends lost 6 bases at V and 6 bases at J; junction bases unmatched: 9. The CDR3 runs 15 residues.

This clone has only a few counts. This rearrangement joins TRBV11-2 to TRBJ2-5, with 7 positions matching TRBD1. The V segment lost 5 bases and the J segment 4 bases; nucleotides outside the gene matches: 13. The CDR3 contains 16 residues. Germline-derived CDR1 and CDR2 are SGHAT and FQNNGV. The CDR3 spells CASSPREEQGRETQYF. The CDR3, as DNA: TGTGCCAGCAGCCCGCGAGAAGAACAGGGGCGAGAGACCCAGTACTTC.

The chain employs TRBV30 and TRBJ1-3; D not resolved. Looked up from germline, CDR1 is GTSNPN and CDR2 is SVGIG (reference sequence). The CDR3 totals 12 residues. CDR3: CALGLSGNTIYF. DNA of the CDR3: TGTGCATTGGGCCTCTCTGGAAACACCATATATTTT. Combining the CDR3 with reference TRBV30 and TRBJ1-3 gives the whole variable domain SQTIHQWPATLVQPVGSPLSLECTVEGTSNPNLYWYRQAAGRGLQLLFYSVGIGQISSEVPQNLSASRPQDRQFILSSKKLLLSDSGFYLCALGLSGNTIYFGEGSWLTVV.

This sequence joins TRBV5-4 and TRBJ2-1; D not resolved. The germline V and J ends were trimmed by 1 base and 0 bases, with 11 bases remaining between them. The germline gives CDR1 SGHNT, CDR2 YYREEE (reference sequence). This CDR3 is built from 16 residues. The CDR3 region is CASSLPGTNSYNEQFF. The CDR3 coding sequence is TGTGCCAGCAGCTTGCCAGGTACCAACTCCTACAATGAGCAGTTCTTC.

The chain is built from TRBV19 and TRBJ2-7, with D perhaps TRBD2 (6 bases). Trimming stripped 5 bases from V and 3 bases from J, with 14 bases between. CDR1 LNHDA and CDR2 SQIVND come from the germline V gene (reference sequence). CDR3 length equals 14 residues. The CDR3, as DNA: TGTGCCAGTAGTGGAGCGGGCGAGGACTACGAGCAGTACTTC. This gives the protein CASSGAGEDYEQYF.

The chain joins TRBV30 to TRBJ1-6; 8 nucleotides align to TRBD1. Germline assignment: CDR1 GTSNPN and CDR2 SVGIG (reference sequence). The CDR3 contains 14 residues. Trimming removed 2 bases from V and 9 bases from J; junction bases left unmatched: 6. The chain's CDR3 is CAWSLMDRASPLHF. As DNA, the CDR3 is TGTGCCTGGAGTCTTATGGACAGGGCTTCACCCCTCCACTTT. Based on the CDR3 plus reference TRBV30 and TRBJ1-6, the full variable domain is SQTIHQWPATLVQPVGSPLSLECTVEGTSNPNLYWYRQAAGRGLQLLFYSVGIGQISSEVPQNLSASRPQDRQFILSSKKLLLSDSGFYLCAWSLMDRASPLHFGNGTRLTVT.